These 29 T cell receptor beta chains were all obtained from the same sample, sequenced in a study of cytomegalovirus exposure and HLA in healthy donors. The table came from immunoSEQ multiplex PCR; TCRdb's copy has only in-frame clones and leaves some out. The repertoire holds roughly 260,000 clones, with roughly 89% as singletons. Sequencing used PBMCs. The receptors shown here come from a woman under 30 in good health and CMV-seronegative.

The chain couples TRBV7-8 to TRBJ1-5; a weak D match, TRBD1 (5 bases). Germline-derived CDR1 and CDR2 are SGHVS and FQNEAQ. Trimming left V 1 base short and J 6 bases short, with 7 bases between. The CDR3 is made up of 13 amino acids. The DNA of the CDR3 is TGTGCCAGCAGCTTAGGGAGGGGTCAGCCCCAGCATTTT. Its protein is CASSLGRGQPQHF.

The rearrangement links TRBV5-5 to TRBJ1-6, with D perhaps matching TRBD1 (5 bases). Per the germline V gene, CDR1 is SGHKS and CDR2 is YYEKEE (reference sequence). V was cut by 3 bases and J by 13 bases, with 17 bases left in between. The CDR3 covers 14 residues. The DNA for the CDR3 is TGTGCCAGCAGCTCACAGGACCTCGGTCTTCCCCTCCACTTT. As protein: CASSSQDLGLPLHF.

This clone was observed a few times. Here the CDR3 reads CASKRTGLHEQYV. In nucleotides, the CDR3 is TGTGCCAGCAAAAGGACAGGTTTACACGAGCAGTACGTC. This chain connects TRBV2 to TRBJ2-7; TRBD1 agrees at 7 bases. The CDR3 contains 13 residues. Germline values: CDR1 SNHLY, CDR2 FYNNEI. V trimming: 7 bases; J trimming: 5 bases; junction bases outside the gene matches: 8.

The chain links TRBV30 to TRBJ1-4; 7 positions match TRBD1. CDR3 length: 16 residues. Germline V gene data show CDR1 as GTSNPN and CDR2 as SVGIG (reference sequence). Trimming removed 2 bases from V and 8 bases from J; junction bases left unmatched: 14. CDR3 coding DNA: TGTGCCTGGAGTCAACACGACAGGGAAATCTTAGAAAAACTGTTTTTT. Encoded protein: CAWSQHDREILEKLFF.

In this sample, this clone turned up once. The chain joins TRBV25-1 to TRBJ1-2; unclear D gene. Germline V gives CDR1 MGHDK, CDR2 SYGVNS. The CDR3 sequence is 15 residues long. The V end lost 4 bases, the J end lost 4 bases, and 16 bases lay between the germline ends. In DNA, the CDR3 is TGTGCCAGCAGTGCGGGGAGAAGTTCTGGCTATGGCTACACCTTC. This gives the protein CASSAGRSSGYGYTF.

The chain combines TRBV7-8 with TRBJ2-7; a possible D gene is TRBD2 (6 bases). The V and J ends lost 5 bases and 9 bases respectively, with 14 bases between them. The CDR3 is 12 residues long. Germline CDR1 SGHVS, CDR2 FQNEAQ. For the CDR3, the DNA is TGTGCCAGCAGCCCACGGGAGAGGGTGCAGTACTTC. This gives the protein CASSPRERVQYF.

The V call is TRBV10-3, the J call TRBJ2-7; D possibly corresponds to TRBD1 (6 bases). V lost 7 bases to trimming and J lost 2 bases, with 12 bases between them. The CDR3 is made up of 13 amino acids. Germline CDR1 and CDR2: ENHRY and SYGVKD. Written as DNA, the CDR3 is TGTGCCATCAAAGGGGGTATCGCCTACGAGCAGTACTTC. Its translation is CAIKGGIAYEQYF.

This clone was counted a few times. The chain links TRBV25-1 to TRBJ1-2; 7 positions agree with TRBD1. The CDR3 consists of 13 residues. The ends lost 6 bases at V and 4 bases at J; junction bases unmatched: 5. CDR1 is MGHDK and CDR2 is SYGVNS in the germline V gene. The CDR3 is CASSLGQSYGYTF. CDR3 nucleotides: TGTGCCAGCAGCCTGGGACAGAGCTATGGCTACACCTTC.

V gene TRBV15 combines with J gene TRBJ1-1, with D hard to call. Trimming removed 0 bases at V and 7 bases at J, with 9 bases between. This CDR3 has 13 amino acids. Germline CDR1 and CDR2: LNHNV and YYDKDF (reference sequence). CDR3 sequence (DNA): TGTGCCACCAGCAGAGATGTGGCGGGTGAAGCTTTCTTT. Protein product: CATSRDVAGEAFF.

The DNA for the CDR3 is TGTGCCAGCAGTGAAACAGGGATATATAATTCACCCCTCCACTTT. Translated, it gives CASSETGIYNSPLHF. V usage is TRBV6-4 and J usage is TRBJ1-6; D is possibly TRBD1 (6 bases). Germline values: CDR1 MRHNA, CDR2 SNTAGT. Trimming took off 3 bases at V and 4 bases at J, with 10 bases between the two ends. This CDR3 spans 15 amino acids.

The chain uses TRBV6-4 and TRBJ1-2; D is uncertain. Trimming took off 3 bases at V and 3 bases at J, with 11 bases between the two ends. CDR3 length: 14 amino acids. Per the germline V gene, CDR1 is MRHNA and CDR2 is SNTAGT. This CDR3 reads CASSESGGDYGYTF. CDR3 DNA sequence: TGTGCCAGCAGTGAAAGCGGAGGTGACTATGGCTACACCTTC.

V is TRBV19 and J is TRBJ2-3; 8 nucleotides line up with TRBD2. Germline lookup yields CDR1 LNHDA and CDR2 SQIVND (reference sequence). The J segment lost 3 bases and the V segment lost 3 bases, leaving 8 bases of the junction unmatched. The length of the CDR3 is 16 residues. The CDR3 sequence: CASSMPGGKGTDTQYF. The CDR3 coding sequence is TGTGCCAGTAGTATGCCGGGGGGGAAGGGGACAGATACGCAGTATTTT.

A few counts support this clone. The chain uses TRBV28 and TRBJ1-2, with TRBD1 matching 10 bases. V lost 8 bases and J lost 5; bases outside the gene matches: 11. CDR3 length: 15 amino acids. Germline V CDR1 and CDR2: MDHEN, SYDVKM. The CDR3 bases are TGTGCCAGCGGACCTAGGGGACAGGGGTTATATGGCTACACCTTC. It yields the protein CASGPRGQGLYGYTF.

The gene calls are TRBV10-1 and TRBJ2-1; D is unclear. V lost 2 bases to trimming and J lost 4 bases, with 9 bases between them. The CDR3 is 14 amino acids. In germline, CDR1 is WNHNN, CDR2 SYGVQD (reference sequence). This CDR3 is CASSEMTGYNEQFF. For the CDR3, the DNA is TGCGCCAGCAGTGAGATGACTGGGTACAATGAGCAGTTCTTC.

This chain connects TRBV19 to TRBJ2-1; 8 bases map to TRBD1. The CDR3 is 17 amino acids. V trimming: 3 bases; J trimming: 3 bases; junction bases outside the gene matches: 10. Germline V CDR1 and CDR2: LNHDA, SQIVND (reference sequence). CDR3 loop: CASSISRGLDVYNEQFF. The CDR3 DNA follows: TGTGCCAGTAGTATCTCCAGGGGGCTTGATGTCTACAATGAGCAGTTCTTC.

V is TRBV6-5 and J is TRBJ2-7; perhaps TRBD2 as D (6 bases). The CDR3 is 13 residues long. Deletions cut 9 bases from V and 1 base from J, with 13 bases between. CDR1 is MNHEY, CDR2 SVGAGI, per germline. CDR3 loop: CARWDGGSYEQYV. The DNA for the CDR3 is TGTGCCAGATGGGACGGAGGGTCCTACGAGCAGTACGTC.

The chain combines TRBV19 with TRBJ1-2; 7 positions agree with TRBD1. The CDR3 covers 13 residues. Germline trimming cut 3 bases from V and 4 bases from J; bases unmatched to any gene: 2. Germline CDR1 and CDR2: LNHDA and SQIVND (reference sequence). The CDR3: CASSMGQTYGYTF. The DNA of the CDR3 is TGTGCCAGTAGTATGGGACAGACCTATGGCTACACCTTC.

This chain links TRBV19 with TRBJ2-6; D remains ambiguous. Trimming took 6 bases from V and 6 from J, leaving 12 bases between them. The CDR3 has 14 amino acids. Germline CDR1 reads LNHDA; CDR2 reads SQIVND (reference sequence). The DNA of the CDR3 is TGTGCCAGTAGCCCTAGGTGGGTGGCCAACGTCCTGACTTTC. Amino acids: CASSPRWVANVLTF.

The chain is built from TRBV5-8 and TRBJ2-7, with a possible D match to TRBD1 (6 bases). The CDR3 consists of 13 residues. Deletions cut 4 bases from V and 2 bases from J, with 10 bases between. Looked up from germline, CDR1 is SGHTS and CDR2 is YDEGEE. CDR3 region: CASSPTGPYEQYF. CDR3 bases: TGTGCCAGCAGCCCTACAGGGCCCTACGAGCAGTACTTC.

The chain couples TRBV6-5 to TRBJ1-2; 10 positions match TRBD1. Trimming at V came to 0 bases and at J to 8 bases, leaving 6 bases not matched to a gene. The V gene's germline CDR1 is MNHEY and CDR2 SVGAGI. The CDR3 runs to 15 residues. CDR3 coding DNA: TGTGCCAGCAGTTACTCCGGGACAGGGGATTACGGCTACACCTTC. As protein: CASSYSGTGDYGYTF.

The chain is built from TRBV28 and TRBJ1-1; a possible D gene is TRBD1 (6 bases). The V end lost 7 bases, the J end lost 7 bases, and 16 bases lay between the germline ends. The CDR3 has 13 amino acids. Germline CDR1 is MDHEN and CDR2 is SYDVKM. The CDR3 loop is CASTAWGQDEAFF. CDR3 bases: TGTGCCAGCACCGCCTGGGGGCAGGATGAAGCTTTCTTT.

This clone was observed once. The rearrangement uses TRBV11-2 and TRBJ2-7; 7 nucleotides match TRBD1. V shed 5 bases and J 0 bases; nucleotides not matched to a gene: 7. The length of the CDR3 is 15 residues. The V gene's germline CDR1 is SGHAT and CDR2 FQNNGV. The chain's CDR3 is CASSQPTGSSYEQYF. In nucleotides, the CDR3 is TGTGCCAGCAGCCAACCGACAGGGAGCTCCTACGAGCAGTACTTC.

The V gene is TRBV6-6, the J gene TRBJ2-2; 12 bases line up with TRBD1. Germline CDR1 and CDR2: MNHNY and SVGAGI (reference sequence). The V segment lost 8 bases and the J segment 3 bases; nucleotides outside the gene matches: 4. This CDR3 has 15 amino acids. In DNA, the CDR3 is TGTGCCAGCCGGGACAGGGGGCGAGACACCGGGGAGCTGTTTTTT. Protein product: CASRDRGRDTGELFF.

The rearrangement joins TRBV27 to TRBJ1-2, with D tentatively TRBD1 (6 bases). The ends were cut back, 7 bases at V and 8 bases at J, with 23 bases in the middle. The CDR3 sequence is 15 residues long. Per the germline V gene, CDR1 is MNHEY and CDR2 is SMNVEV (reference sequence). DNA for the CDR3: TGTGCCAGCACTCGGATTGTAGGACAGCACTCGGGCTACACCTTC. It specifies CASTRIVGQHSGYTF.

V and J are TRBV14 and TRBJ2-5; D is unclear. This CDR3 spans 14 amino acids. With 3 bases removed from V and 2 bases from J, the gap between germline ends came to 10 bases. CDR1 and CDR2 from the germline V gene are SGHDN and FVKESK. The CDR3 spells CASSQRPEQETQYF. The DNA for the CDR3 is TGTGCCAGCAGCCAGCGCCCGGAGCAAGAGACCCAGTACTTC.

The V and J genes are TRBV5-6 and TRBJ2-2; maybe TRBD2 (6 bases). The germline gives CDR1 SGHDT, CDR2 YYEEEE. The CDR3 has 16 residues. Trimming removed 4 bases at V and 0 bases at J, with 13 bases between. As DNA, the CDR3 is TGTGCCAGCAGCCAGGTCGGGGGTTCGAACACCGGGGAGCTGTTTTTT. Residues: CASSQVGGSNTGELFF. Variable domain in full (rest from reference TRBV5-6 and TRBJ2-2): DAGVTQSPTHLIKTRGQQVTLRCSPKSGHDTVSWYQQALGQGPQFIFQYYEEEERQRGNFPDRFSGHQFPNYSSELNVNALLLGDSALYLCASSQVGGSNTGELFFGEGSRLTVL.

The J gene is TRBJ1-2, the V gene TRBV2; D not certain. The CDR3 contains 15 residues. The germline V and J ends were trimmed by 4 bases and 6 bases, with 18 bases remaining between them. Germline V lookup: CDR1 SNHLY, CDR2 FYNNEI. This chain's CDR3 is CASSGARSTIDGYTF. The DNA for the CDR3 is TGTGCCAGCAGTGGGGCCCGTTCAACCATTGATGGCTACACCTTC.

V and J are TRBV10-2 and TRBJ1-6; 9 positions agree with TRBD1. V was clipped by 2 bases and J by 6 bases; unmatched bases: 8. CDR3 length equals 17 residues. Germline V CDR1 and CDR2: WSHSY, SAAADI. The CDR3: CASSEPRTGAGNSPLHF. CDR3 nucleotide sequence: TGCGCCAGCAGTGAGCCCCGGACAGGGGCGGGTAATTCACCCCTCCACTTT.

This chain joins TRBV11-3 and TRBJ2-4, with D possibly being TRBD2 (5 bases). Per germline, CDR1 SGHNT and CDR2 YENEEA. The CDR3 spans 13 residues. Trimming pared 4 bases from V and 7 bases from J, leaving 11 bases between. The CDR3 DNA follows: TGTGCCAGCAGCTCCCGTGTAGCGAACATTCAGTACTTC. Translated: CASSSRVANIQYF.